The 13 T cell receptor beta chains listed next were all sequenced from one sample in a study of T-cell memory formation after mild COVID-19. TCRdb independently ran MiXCR on the 5' RACE reads; one entry per CDR3 protein. This sample yields about 560,000 distinct CDR3 sequences, of which about 18% are seen a single time; approximately 8.1% belongs to the top ten. Sequencing was carried out using PBMCs or a T cell subset sorted from them (not recorded which). All receptors come from an adult woman who had mild COVID-19 (a few samples of this study predate the infection). Cell type and time point are not known.

This clonotype was observed many times. The CDR3 nucleotides are TGTGCCAGCAGGGCGGGACTAGCGGGGGGTAGCACAGATACGCAGTATTTT. Residues: CASRAGLAGGSTDTQYF. The gene calls are TRBV12-3 or TRBV12-4 and TRBJ2-3; 15 nucleotides align to TRBD2. There are 17 residues in the CDR3. J lost 0 bases, V lost 6 bases, and 4 bases had no gene match.

The chain couples TRBV18 to TRBJ2-3; 8 bases are shared with TRBD2. The junction had 5 bases not matched to a gene; V was cut back by 1 base and J by 5 bases. The CDR3 is 15 residues long. Germline V lookup: CDR1 KGHSH, CDR2 LQKENI. The CDR3 spells CASSPRAGEGDTQYF. In DNA, the CDR3 is TGTGCCAGCTCACCACGAGCGGGAGAAGGAGATACGCAGTATTTT.

This clonotype appeared many times. This chain joins TRBV29-1 and TRBJ1-1, with unresolved D. From germline, CDR1 is SQVTM and CDR2 ANQGSEA. V lost 5 bases to trimming and J lost 5 bases, with 9 bases between them. CDR3 size: 11 residues. The CDR3: CSVHRRTEAFF. DNA of the CDR3: TGCAGCGTTCATCGGCGGACTGAAGCTTTCTTT. The entire variable domain, with the rest obtained from reference TRBV29-1 and TRBJ1-1, is as follows: SAVISQKPSRDICQRGTSLTIQCQVDSQVTMMFWYRQQPGQSLTLIATANQGSEATYESGFVIDKFPISRPNLTFSTLTVSNMSPEDSSIYLCSVHRRTEAFFGQGTRLTVV.

This clonotype was seen a handful of times. V usage is TRBV4-1 and J usage is TRBJ2-2; D remains ambiguous. The CDR3 totals 15 residues. Trimming pared 2 bases from V and 4 bases from J, leaving 11 bases between. In germline, CDR1 is MGHRA, CDR2 YSYEKL. The CDR3, as DNA: TGCGCCAGCAGCCAACGGTCCCTCGGCACCGGGGAGCTGTTTTTT. It yields the protein CASSQRSLGTGELFF.

This clonotype has only a few counts. The chain carries TRBV20-1 and TRBJ2-5; 10 bases are a match to TRBD2. Germline V gene sequence: CDR1 DFQATT, CDR2 SNEGSKA (reference sequence). CDR3 length: 14 residues. V shed 1 base, J shed 5 bases, and the junction held 4 bases outside the gene matches. The DNA of the CDR3 is TGCAGTGCTAGAGCGCTAGCGGGGGTTGAGACCCAGTACTTC. Translating it yields CSARALAGVETQYF.

The chain joins TRBV29-1 to TRBJ2-1; 13 bases match TRBD2. There are 17 residues in the CDR3. Trimming took 4 bases from V and 4 from J; bases not matched to a gene: 10. CDR1 is SQVTM, CDR2 ANQGSEA, per germline. CDR3 nucleotide sequence: TGCAGCGTTGTAGGACTAGCGGGAGACATACCGTACAATGAGCAGTTCTTC. Translating it yields CSVVGLAGDIPYNEQFF.

This clonotype was seen only a few times. The genes are TRBV2 and TRBJ2-5, with a weak D call TRBD2 (6 bases). This CDR3 has 14 residues. Per germline, CDR1 SNHLY and CDR2 FYNNEI. Deletions cut 6 bases from V and 5 bases from J, with 16 bases between. The CDR3 DNA sequence: TGTGCCAGCAGCGGGACTGATCCGGGGGAGACCCAGTACTTC. Translation gives CASSGTDPGETQYF.

This clonotype showed up just a few times. This rearrangement joins TRBV5-1 to TRBJ2-3; 10 bases match TRBD2. Germline V gene sequence: CDR1 SGHRS, CDR2 YFSETQ. The V gene end was trimmed by 0 bases and the J gene end by 3 bases; junction bases not matched to a gene: 13. The CDR3 runs to 19 residues. Here the CDR3 DNA reads TGCGCCAGCAGCTTGGAGGCCCTGGGACTAGCGTATAGTACAGATACGCAGTATTTT. The encoded protein is CASSLEALGLAYSTDTQYF.

Only a few counts were recorded for this clonotype. The genes are TRBV18 and TRBJ2-3; 9 bases align to TRBD2. Losses at the gene ends were 1 base for V and 1 base for J; bases not matched to a gene: 3. Germline CDR1 and CDR2: KGHSH and LQKENI. The CDR3 length is 16 residues. In DNA form, the CDR3 reads TGTGCCAGCTCACCACTGGCTAGCGGGGGCACAGATACGCAGTATTTT. The encoded protein is CASSPLASGGTDTQYF.

This clonotype was seen a handful of times. The CDR3 reads CASSLEGLGPHEQFF. Here the CDR3 DNA reads TGTGCCAGCAGCTTAGAGGGGTTGGGTCCCCATGAGCAGTTCTTC. The rearrangement uses TRBV7-8 and TRBJ2-1, with D tentatively TRBD1 (5 bases). Germline V gene sequence: CDR1 SGHVS, CDR2 FQNEAQ. This CDR3 is 15 amino acids long. Deletions cut 1 base from V and 8 bases from J, with 15 bases between.

This clonotype has a count of ten or more. This chain links TRBV6-5 with TRBJ2-7; TRBD2 matches at 9 bases. Germline lookup yields CDR1 MNHEY and CDR2 SVGAGI. This CDR3 contains 13 residues. The junction had 2 bases not matched to a gene; V was cut back by 6 bases and J by 2 bases. Here the CDR3 reads CASRAGGAYEQYF. Written as DNA, the CDR3 is TGTGCCAGCAGAGCGGGAGGAGCCTACGAGCAGTACTTC.

This clonotype was counted only a few times. V usage is TRBV6-5 and J usage is TRBJ1-5; TRBD1 aligns across 7 bases. The germline CDR1 and CDR2 sequences are MNHEY and SVGAGI. The CDR3 is 15 residues long. The V segment lost 4 bases and the J segment 0 bases; nucleotides outside the gene matches: 3. The CDR3 DNA is TGTGCCAGCAGTTGGACAGGTTATAGCAATCAGCCCCAGCATTTT. It yields the protein CASSWTGYSNQPQHF.

This clonotype has more than one count but fewer than ten. The chain uses TRBV7-2 and TRBJ2-1, with D uncertain. The CDR3 loop spans 16 amino acids. Between the trimmed V and J ends, which lost 2 bases and 0 bases, there was a span of 11 bases. Germline loops: CDR1 SGHTA, CDR2 FQGNSA. The CDR3 sequence: CASSLQVESSYNEQFF. In nucleotides, the CDR3 is TGTGCCAGCAGCTTACAGGTTGAGAGCTCCTACAATGAGCAGTTCTTC.